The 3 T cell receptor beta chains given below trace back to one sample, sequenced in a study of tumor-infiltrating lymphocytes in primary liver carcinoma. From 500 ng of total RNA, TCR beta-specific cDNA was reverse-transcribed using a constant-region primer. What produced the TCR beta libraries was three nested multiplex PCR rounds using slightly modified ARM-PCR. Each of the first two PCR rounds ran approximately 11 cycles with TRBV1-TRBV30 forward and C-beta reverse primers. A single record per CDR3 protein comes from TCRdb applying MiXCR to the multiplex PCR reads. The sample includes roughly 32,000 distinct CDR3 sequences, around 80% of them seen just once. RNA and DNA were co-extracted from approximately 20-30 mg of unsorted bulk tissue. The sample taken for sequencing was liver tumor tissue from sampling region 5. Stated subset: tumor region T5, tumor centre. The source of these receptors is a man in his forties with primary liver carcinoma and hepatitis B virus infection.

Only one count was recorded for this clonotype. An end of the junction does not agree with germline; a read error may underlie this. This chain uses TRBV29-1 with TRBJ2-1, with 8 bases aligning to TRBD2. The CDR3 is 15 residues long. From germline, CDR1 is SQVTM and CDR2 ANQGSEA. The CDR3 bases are TGCAGCGCTGAGAGGACTAGCAGGAGTGGCAATGAGCAATTCTTC. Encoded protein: CSAERTSRSGNEQFF.

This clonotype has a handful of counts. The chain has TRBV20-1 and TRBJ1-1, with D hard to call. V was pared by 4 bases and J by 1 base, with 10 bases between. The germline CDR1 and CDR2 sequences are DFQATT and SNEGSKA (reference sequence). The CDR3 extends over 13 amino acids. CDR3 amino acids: CSAKITQNTEAFF. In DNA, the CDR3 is TGCAGTGCTAAAATCACCCAGAACACTGAAGCTTTCTTT.

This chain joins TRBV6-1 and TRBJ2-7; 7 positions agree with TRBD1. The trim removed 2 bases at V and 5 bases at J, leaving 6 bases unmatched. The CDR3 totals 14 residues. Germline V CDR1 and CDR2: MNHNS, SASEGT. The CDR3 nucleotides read TGTGCCAGCAGTGAAAGTTGGCAGGGGGACGAGCAGTACTTC. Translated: CASSESWQGDEQYF.